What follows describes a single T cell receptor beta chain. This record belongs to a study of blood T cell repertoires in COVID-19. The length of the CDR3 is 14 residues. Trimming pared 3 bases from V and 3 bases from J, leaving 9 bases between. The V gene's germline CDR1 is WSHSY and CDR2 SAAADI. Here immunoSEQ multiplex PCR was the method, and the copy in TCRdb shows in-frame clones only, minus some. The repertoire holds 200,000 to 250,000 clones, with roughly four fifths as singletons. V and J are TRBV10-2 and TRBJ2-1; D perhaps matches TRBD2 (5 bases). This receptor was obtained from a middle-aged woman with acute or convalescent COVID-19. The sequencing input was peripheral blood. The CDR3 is CASSEERYYNEQFF. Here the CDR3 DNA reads TGCGCCAGCAGTGAAGAGCGGTACTACAATGAGCAGTTCTTC.